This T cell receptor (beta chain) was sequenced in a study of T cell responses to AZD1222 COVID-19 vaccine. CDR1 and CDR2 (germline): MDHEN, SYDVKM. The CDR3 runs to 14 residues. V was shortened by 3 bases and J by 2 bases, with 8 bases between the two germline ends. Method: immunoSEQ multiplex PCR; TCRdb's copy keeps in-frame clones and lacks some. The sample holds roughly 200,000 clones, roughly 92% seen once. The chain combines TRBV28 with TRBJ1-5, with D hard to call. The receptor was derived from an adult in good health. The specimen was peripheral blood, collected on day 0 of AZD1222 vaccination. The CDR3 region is CASSFSLGNQPQHF. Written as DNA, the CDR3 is TGTGCCAGCAGTTTCTCGCTGGGCAATCAGCCCCAGCATTTT.